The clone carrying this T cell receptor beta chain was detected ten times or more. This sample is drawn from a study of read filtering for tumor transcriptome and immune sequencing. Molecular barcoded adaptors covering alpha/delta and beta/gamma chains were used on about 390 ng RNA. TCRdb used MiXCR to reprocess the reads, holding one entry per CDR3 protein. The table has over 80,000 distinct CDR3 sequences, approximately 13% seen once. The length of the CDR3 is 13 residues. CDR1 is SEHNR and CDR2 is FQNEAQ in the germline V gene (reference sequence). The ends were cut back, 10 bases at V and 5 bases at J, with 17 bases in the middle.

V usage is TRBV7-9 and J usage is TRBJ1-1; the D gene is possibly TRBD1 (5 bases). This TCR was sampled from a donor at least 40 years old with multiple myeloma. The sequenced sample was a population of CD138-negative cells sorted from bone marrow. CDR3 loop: CATLRGEATEAFF. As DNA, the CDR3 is TGTGCCACCTTGAGGGGCGAGGCAACTGAAGCTTTCTTT. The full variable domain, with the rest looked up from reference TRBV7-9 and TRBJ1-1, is DTGVSQNPRHKITKRGQNVTFRCDPISEHNRLYWYRQTLGQGPEFLTYFQNEAQLEKSRLLSDRFSAERPKGSFSTLEIQRTEQGDSAMYLCATLRGEATEAFFGQGTRLTVV.